The 4 T cell receptor beta chains listed next were all sequenced from one sample in a study of Ad26.COV2.S vaccination and SARS-CoV-2 variants. Measured with immunoSEQ multiplex PCR; TCRdb has only the in-frame clones, and not every one. The sample holds around 320,000 clones, 87% seen once. This sample's treatment: 19 received Ad26.COV2.S at low or high dose, single or two shots; roughly 5 received placebo; per-sample allocation not given. Vaccine and placebo recipients were sampled on day 63 after the first injection. The sequencing here drew on peripheral blood, taken in a trial of Ad26.COV2.S vaccine versus placebo. The receptors were gathered from a person between 18 and 60 years old who received the Ad26.COV2.S COVID-19 vaccine or a placebo.

There are a few counts of this clone. The gene calls are TRBV7-2 and TRBJ2-7; TRBD1 is a possible D gene (5 bases). The CDR3 runs 12 residues. Trimming pared 5 bases from V and 3 bases from J, leaving 8 bases between. The V gene's germline CDR1 is SGHTA and CDR2 FQGNSA. DNA of the CDR3: TGTGCCAGCAGCCTACAGGACTACGAGCAGTACTTC. This codes for CASSLQDYEQYF.

The V and J genes are TRBV7-2 and TRBJ2-3; D unclear. V was cut by 5 bases and J by 2 bases, with 11 bases left in between. Germline-derived CDR1 and CDR2 are SGHTA and FQGNSA. The CDR3 sequence is 14 residues long. DNA of the CDR3: TGTGCCAGCAGCCCACCCGCAACCACAGATACGCAGTATTTT. Protein sequence: CASSPPATTDTQYF.

The CDR3 DNA sequence: TGTGCCAGCAGCAAGACGACGGAAACCTATGGCTACACCTTC. Protein sequence: CASSKTTETYGYTF. The chain carries TRBV9 and TRBJ1-2; unclear D gene. The V and J ends lost 4 bases and 4 bases respectively, with 14 bases between them. The CDR3 totals 14 residues. In germline, CDR1 is SGDLS, CDR2 YYNGEE.

J is TRBJ2-7 and V is TRBV4-1, with 8 bases that match TRBD2. Trimming took 3 bases from V and 5 from J; bases not matched to a gene: 6. Germline CDR1 is MGHRA and CDR2 is YSYEKL. The CDR3 is 14 residues long. The CDR3 DNA sequence: TGCGCCAGCAGCCAGGGACTAGGGGGTGACGAGCAGTACTTC. This gives the protein CASSQGLGGDEQYF.